This entry lists 15 T cell receptor beta chains sequenced from one sample in a study of neurological immune-mediated disorders. MiXCR, run by TCRdb on the 5' RACE reads, gives a single entry per CDR3 protein. The sample lists 40,000 or so distinct CDR3 sequences, roughly 10% occurring once. Time point: technical triplicate 1. The sample comprised PBMCs. The receptors originated from a man aged 60-69 years with HTLV-1-associated myelopathy (HAM/TSP).

This clonotype occurred many times. The V gene is TRBV24-1, the J gene TRBJ2-3, with 7 nucleotides matching TRBD2. V gave up 4 bases and J gave up 5 bases; unmatched junction bases: 14. Germline assignment: CDR1 KGHDR and CDR2 SFDVKD. The CDR3 extends over 17 amino acids. In nucleotides, the CDR3 is TGTGCCACCAGTGACCGATCAGTGGCGGGAGCGGGAGATACGCAGTATTTT. As protein: CATSDRSVAGAGDTQYF.

The sample holds many counts of this clonotype. The CDR3 loop is CSAEQGAGQPQHF. The CDR3 DNA is TGCAGTGCGGAACAGGGGGCGGGTCAGCCCCAGCATTTT. The genes are TRBV20-1 and TRBJ1-5, with 9 bases aligning to TRBD1. V lost 6 bases, J lost 6 bases, and 6 bases stayed unmatched. CDR1 and CDR2 from the germline V gene are DFQATT and SNEGSKA (reference sequence). This CDR3 region has 13 residues.

The chain links TRBV28 to TRBJ2-7, with D unclear. Germline loops: CDR1 MDHEN, CDR2 SYDVKM. The CDR3 is 12 residues long. Trimming took 6 bases from V and 3 from J, leaving 9 bases between them. This CDR3 reads CASRTDYYEQYF. The CDR3 DNA follows: TGTGCCAGCAGGACTGATTACTACGAGCAGTACTTC.

This clonotype was observed many times. J is TRBJ2-1 and V is TRBV5-1; a weak D match, TRBD2 (6 bases). V was shortened by 4 bases and J by 7 bases, with 18 bases between the two germline ends. The CDR3 has 15 amino acids. Germline values: CDR1 SGHRS, CDR2 YFSETQ. This CDR3 reads CASSPSAVAGNEQFF. In DNA, the CDR3 is TGCGCCAGCAGCCCATCCGCGGTTGCGGGGAATGAGCAGTTCTTC.

Ten or more counts support this clonotype. The rearrangement joins TRBV5-1 to TRBJ2-1, with 12 bases matching TRBD1. Germline assignment: CDR1 SGHRS and CDR2 YFSETQ. The length of the CDR3 is 15 residues. Trimming took 0 bases from V and 9 from J; bases not matched to a gene: 4. Here the CDR3 DNA reads TGCGCCAGCAGCTTGGGTGGGACAGGGGGCTTTGAGCAGTTCTTC. It encodes CASSLGGTGGFEQFF. The variable domain in full, with the rest retrieved from reference TRBV5-1 and TRBJ2-1, is KAGVTQTPRYLIKTRGQQVTLSCSPISGHRSVSWYQQTPGQGLQFLFEYFSETQRNKGNFPGRFSGRQFSNSRSEMNVSTLELGDSALYLCASSLGGTGGFEQFFGPGTRLTVL.

This clonotype occurred many times. The V and J genes are TRBV7-9 and TRBJ1-2; a weak D match, TRBD1 (6 bases). Deletions cut 5 bases from V and 2 bases from J, with 12 bases between. CDR3 length: 14 residues. The germline V gene encodes CDR1 SEHNR and CDR2 FQNEAQ (reference sequence). The CDR3 DNA follows: TGTGCCAGCAGCCAGTGGGGGGGCAACTATGGCTACACCTTC. It encodes CASSQWGGNYGYTF.

This clonotype was seen many times. J is TRBJ1-5 and V is TRBV27, with D possibly TRBD1 on 5 matching bases. The germline CDR1 and CDR2 sequences are MNHEY and SMNVEV (reference sequence). The CDR3 runs to 15 residues. Trimming left V 6 bases short and J 2 bases short, with 14 bases between. The CDR3 loop is CASSPVVGGNQPQHF. Here the CDR3 DNA reads TGTGCCAGCAGCCCAGTTGTGGGGGGCAATCAGCCCCAGCATTTT.

In this sample, this clonotype turned up many times. DNA of the CDR3: TGTGCCAGCAGCGACTCCGGGGCCCTCTTCATGAACACTGAAGCTTTCTTT. This encodes CASSDSGALFMNTEAFF. This chain connects TRBV3-1 to TRBJ1-1; TRBD1 might be the D (5 bases). Looked up from germline, CDR1 is LGHDT and CDR2 is YNNKEL (reference sequence). The CDR3 has 17 residues. V lost 5 bases and J 0 bases, leaving 19 bases between the germline ends.

This clonotype was seen at least ten times. The chain joins TRBV20-1 to TRBJ2-7, with D perhaps TRBD2 (6 bases). Germline-derived CDR1 and CDR2 are DFQATT and SNEGSKA (reference sequence). V lost 1 base and J lost 0, with 10 bases in between. The CDR3 totals 14 residues. CDR3 in amino acids: CSARGRGGSYEQYF. The CDR3 DNA reads TGCAGTGCTAGAGGGAGGGGTGGCTCCTACGAGCAGTACTTC.

This clonotype was detected many times. The CDR3: CASSLAPLQPQHF. The CDR3 DNA is TGTGCCAGCAGTTTAGCGCCCCTTCAGCCCCAGCATTTT. The chain is built from TRBV12-3 or TRBV12-4 and TRBJ1-5; no firm D call. The CDR3 loop spans 13 amino acids. V was shortened by 0 bases and J by 6 bases, with 6 bases between the two germline ends.

In this sample, this clonotype turned up a few times. A much larger clone differs from this one at a single base, so this may be a read error. The chain uses TRBV14 and TRBJ1-2; D call uncertain. The ends were cut back, 0 bases at V and 8 bases at J, with 7 bases in the middle. CDR1 is SGHDN, CDR2 FVKESK, per germline. The CDR3 length is 12 residues. The chain's CDR3 is CASSQDRPGYTF. DNA for the CDR3: TGTGCCAGCAGCCAAGATCGGCCGGGCTACACCTTC.

Concerning this clonotype: It is unclear where the CDR3 begins or ends on the DNA, so no DNA is shown, and the CDR3 is as TCRdb lists it. The rearrangement uses TRBV21-1 and TRBJ2-7. TRBV21-1 is recorded as a pseudogene. The CDR3 has 20 residues if both end residues are counted. The CDR3 spells CASSIYLCSVETGTSYEQYF.

This clonotype has a count of ten or more. This chain joins TRBV15 and TRBJ2-5, with D possibly being TRBD1 (6 bases). The V gene's germline CDR1 is LNHNV and CDR2 YYDKDF (reference sequence). The CDR3 totals 14 residues. Trimming removed 5 bases from V and 5 bases from J, with 15 bases in between. CDR3 bases: TGTGCCACCAGCGGCGGACAGCCACGCGAGACCCAGTACTTC. This translates into CATSGGQPRETQYF. Together with reference TRBV15 and TRBJ2-5, the CDR3 gives the full variable domain: DAMVIQNPRYQVTQFGKPVTLSCSQTLNHNVMYWYQQKSSQAPKLLFHYYDKDFNNEADTPDNFQSRRPNTSFCFLDIRSPGLGDTAMYLCATSGGQPRETQYFGPGTRLLVL.

In this sample, this clonotype turned up many times. The chain carries TRBV5-1 and TRBJ2-7; the D call may be TRBD1 or TRBD2 (6 bases each). Trimming cost V 0 bases and J 2 bases, with 12 bases left between them. The CDR3 is made up of 15 amino acids. The germline gives CDR1 SGHRS, CDR2 YFSETQ. CDR3 residues: CASSLEGGGPYEQYF. CDR3 bases: TGCGCCAGCAGCTTGGAAGGAGGGGGGCCCTACGAGCAGTACTTC.

This clonotype was seen repeatedly, ten times or more. The chain links TRBV7-8 to TRBJ1-5; D gene uncertain. The V end was cut by 1 base, the J end by 7 bases, with 8 bases between. From germline, CDR1 is SGHVS and CDR2 FQNEAQ. The CDR3 is 13 amino acids. The CDR3 region has the DNA TGTGCCAGCAGCTTAGGAAACGGGCAGCCCCAGCATTTT. Amino acid sequence: CASSLGNGQPQHF.